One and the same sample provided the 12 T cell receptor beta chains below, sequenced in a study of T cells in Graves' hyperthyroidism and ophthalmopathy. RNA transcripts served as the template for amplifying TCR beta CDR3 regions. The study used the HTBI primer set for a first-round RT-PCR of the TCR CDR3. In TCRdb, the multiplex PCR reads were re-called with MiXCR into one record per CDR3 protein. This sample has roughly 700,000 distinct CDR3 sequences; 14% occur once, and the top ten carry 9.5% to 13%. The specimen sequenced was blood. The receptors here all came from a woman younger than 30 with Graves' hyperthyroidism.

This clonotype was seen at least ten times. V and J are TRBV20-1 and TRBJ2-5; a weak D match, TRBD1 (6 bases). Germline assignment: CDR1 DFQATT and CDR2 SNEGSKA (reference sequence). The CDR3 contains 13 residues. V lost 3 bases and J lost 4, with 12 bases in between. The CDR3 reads CSASEPRGETQYF. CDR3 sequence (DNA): TGCAGTGCTAGCGAGCCCAGGGGAGAGACCCAGTACTTC.

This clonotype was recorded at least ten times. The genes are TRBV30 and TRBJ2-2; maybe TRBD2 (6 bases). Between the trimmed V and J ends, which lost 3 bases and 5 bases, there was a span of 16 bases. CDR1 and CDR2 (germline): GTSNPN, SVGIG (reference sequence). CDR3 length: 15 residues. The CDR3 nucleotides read TGTGCCTGGAGCGGCGGGGCTAGTCTGACCGGGGAGCTGTTTTTT. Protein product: CAWSGGASLTGELFF.

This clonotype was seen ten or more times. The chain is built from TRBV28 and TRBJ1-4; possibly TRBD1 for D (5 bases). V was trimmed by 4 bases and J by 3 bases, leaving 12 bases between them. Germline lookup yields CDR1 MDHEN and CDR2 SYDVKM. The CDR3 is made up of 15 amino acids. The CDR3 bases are TGTGCCAGCAGTTCGCCGAGGGGCCCTAATGAAAAACTGTTTTTT. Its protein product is CASSSPRGPNEKLFF.

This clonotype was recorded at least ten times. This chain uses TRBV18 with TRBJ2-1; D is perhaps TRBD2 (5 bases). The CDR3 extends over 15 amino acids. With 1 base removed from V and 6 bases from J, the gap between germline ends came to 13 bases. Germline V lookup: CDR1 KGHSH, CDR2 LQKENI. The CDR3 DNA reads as TGTGCCAGCTCACCACGGAGCGGCCTACCCAATGAGCAGTTCTTC. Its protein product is CASSPRSGLPNEQFF.

The CDR3 nucleotides are TGCGCCAGCAGCCAACTTGGGGGACATCAATATTTT. It encodes CASSQLGGHQYF. This chain uses TRBV4-1 with TRBJ1-3, with a possible D match to TRBD1 (6 bases). The CDR3 sequence is 12 residues long. Trimming removed 2 bases at V and 15 bases at J, with 14 bases between. Germline-derived CDR1 and CDR2 are MGHRA and YSYEKL.

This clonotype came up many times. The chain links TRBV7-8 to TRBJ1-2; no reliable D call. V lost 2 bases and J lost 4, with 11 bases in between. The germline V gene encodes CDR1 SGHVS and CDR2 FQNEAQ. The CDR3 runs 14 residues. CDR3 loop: CASSLPGSAYGYTF. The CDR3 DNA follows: TGTGCCAGCAGCTTACCCGGCTCAGCCTATGGCTACACCTTC.

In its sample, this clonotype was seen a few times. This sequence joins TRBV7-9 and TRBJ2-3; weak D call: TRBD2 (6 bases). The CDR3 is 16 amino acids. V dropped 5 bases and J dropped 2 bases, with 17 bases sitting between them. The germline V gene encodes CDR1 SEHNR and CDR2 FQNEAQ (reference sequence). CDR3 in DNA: TGTGCCAGCAGCCCCCCGAGGGAGGCGTCCACAGATACGCAGTATTTT. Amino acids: CASSPPREASTDTQYF.

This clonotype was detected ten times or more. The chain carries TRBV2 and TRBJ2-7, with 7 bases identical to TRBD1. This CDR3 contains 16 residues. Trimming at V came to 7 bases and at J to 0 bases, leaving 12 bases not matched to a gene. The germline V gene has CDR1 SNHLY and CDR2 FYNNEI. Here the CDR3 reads CASIESGTATSYEQYF. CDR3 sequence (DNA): TGTGCCAGCATAGAAAGTGGGACAGCGACCTCCTACGAGCAGTACTTC.

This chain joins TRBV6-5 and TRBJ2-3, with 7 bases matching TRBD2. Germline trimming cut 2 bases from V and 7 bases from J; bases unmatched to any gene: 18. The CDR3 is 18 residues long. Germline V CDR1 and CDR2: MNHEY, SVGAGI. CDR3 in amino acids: CASSYPPVGAGASNTQYF. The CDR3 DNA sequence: TGTGCCAGCAGTTACCCCCCGGTCGGGGCGGGAGCTTCAAATACGCAGTATTTT.

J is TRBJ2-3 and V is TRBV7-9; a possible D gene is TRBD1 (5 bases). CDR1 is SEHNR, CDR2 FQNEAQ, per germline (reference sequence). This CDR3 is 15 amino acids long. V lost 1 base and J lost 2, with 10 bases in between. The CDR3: CASSLVQGYTDTQYF. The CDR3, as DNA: TGTGCCAGCAGCTTAGTCCAGGGATACACAGATACGCAGTATTTT.

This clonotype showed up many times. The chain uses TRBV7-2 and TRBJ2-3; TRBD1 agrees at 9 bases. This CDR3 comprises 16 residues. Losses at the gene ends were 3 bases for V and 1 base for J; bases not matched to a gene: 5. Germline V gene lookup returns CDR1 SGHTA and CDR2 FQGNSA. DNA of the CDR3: TGTGCCAGCAGCTTCATGGGACAGGGACGCACAGATACGCAGTATTTT. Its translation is CASSFMGQGRTDTQYF.

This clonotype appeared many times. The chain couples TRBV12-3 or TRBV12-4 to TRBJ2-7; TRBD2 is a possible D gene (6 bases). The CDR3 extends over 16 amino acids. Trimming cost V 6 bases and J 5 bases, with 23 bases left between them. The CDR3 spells CASRNGLANPVDEQYF. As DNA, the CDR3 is TGTGCCAGCAGGAACGGCCTAGCGAACCCTGTCGACGAGCAGTACTTC.